Listed here is a single TCR beta chain. Its antigen is currently not known. Base qualities are not recorded, but no much larger clone differs from it by a single base. Different DNA sequences within this sample yield the same CDR3. This sample is drawn from a study of cytomegalovirus exposure and HLA in healthy donors (dated by TCRdb to the late 2010s). For context, the study as a whole: An earlier analysis of approximately 640 of the donors reported about 250 Gb of sequence data and some 120 million unique TCR beta sequences from roughly 180 million T cells. Along with the approximately 670-subject first cohort, a separate validation cohort of more than 90 different subjects was used. The number of typed donors differed by locus: 629-630 for A, B, C, DRB1 and DQB1; roughly 510 for DQA1; 606 for DPA1; and roughly 450 for DPB1. The T cell repertoires of some 700 subjects were profiled by immunosequencing and related to cytomegalovirus serostatus. In the later analysis, no new phenotypic data were used to find candidate immune exposures; instead, reliance was placed on TCR beta sequences and their occurrence across donors. To study patterns of TCR occurrence, a later analysis re-analyzed previously published TCR beta repertoires from 550 to 800 donors and added high-resolution HLA genotyping. Among some 400 genotyped donors of the cohort, an average of approximately 240,000 unique TCR beta nucleotide sequences was sequenced per donor, of which 15% to 20% were non-productive. Both class I and class II loci were covered by HLA typing, at four-digit resolution. All discovery cohort repertoires had been generated using a single sequencing platform. The study aimed to test whether cataloging public T cell receptors could reveal signatures of past pathogen exposure. About five DR-DQ haplotypes were treated as single units for association and clustering because of strong linkage in the cohort. An early release that covered fewer than 750 HLA-typed donors contained approximately 300 gigabases of sequencing data and 75 million to 100 million unique TCR sequences. To predict cytomegalovirus infection status, the study brought together high-throughput TCR immunosequencing, statistical association of individual TCRs with disease status, and machine learning. Donor age, sex, ethnicity and CMV serostatus were collected together with the repertoire data. In a later genetic analysis, genome-wide SNP genotypes for about 55% of the roughly 670 donors were used, and that subset was treated as a discovery cohort. Among the roughly 400 genotyped donors, approximately 81% belonged to the genetic ancestry cluster associated with self-reported Caucasian donors. An earlier analysis of about 600 of the donors used high-throughput TCR beta sequencing to judge whether each TCR beta V gene segment behaved as functional or pseudogenic.

What the research found in general, with its limitations: A later genetic analysis reported fewer N-insertions in productive TCRs among donors in an Asian-associated ancestry cluster than the roughly 690-donor mean. When HLA alleles, especially DR and DQ, strongly co-occurred, attributing TCR associations to individual alleles was difficult. In a later analysis, HLA-associated TCR beta chains were found to be more clonally expanded and to have lower generation probabilities than equally common non-associated chains. CMV serostatus was the only immune exposure information available for the cohort. Presence/absence analyses assumed roughly uniform sequencing depth across donors, an assumption that may not hold. In a later genetic analysis, a missense DCLRE1C variant was associated with V-gene and J-gene trimming of TCR beta chains, and the association was replicated in an independent cohort. The cohort was sequenced for TCR beta chains only, and without alpha or paired-chain data the features that could be detected were limited. Some IMGT-functional V segments, including TRBV6-2 and TRBV6-3, could not be distinguished by the 87-base-pair reads and were therefore excluded. In a later analysis, TCR association rates were found to vary across HLA loci, with the most associated TCRs seen for DRB1 alleles and the fewest for HLA-C alleles. The earlier analysis of 587 of the donors excluded 15 to 20 rarely observed V segments, including chromosome 9 orphons, because counts were too low. The authors suggested that the approach could potentially be generalized to other disease states and immunological phenotypes. The study gave a list of under 200 TCR beta chains associated with cytomegalovirus. In vitro tests confirmed that three of the cytomegalovirus-associated TCR beta chains recognize cytomegalovirus antigens. A further reported finding was that TCR beta sequences accurately predicted the HLA-A and HLA-B alleles for most subjects in the first cohort. Most CMV-associated TCR beta chains appeared to be HLA-restricted in a later analysis, and the HLA associations seemed to be driven largely by CMV exposure. In an earlier analysis of approximately 600 of the donors, most TCR beta V segments were observed in productive rearrangements about 87% or about 30% of the time, broadly matching IMGT annotations. At a false discovery rate of 0.05, a later analysis linked about 16,000 TCR beta sequences to specific HLA alleles. Cytomegalovirus status was reported to be diagnosed by the classifier with high specificity and sensitivity in both the original and validation cohorts. In a later analysis, several top co-occurrence clusters were reported to appear linked to parvovirus B19, influenza, CMV and Epstein-Barr virus. Linkage disequilibrium might explain the correlated functional status among segregating V segments, but an unknown experimental factor could not be excluded. While some public TCRs were present in many individuals, most TCR sequences turned up only very rarely across donors. Because some donors lacked HLA typing at each locus, the association tests relied only on the typed subset. A cluster of highly shared sequence variants was judged likely to be a technical artifact of the sequencing pipeline.

The CDR3 covers 11 residues, taking in both the cysteine and the phenylalanine. Just CDR3 DNA is preserved here, 33 bases in frame from base 1. Reading the germline V gene gives CDR1 SNHLY and CDR2 FYNNEI. V lost 8 bases and J lost 4 bases; the stretch between them is 9 bases long. The cohort was made up of 666 healthy bone marrow donors. At the time of sampling, every cohort member was nominally healthy, though immune exposures that went unrecorded were likely present. The donor was CMV seronegative and belonged to the group of over 300 seronegative cohort members. Every donor gave a peripheral blood sample, and the peripheral blood mononuclear cells from that sample were used for TCR beta sequencing. Genomic DNA extraction from the blood cell samples was performed with the Qiagen DNeasy Blood Extraction Kit. Libraries came from the immunoSEQ multiplex PCR assay. For the multiplex PCR, a mixture combining 60 forward primers for TCR Vbeta segments and 13 reverse primers for TCR Jbeta segments was used. Amplification of the CDR3 region of rearranged TCR beta genes was performed with a multiplex PCR assay on genomic DNA. On the Illumina HiSeq System, the amplified TCR beta libraries were sequenced as 87-base-pair reads. From the authors' description of their analysis: A later analysis tallied 75 million to 95 million unique TCR beta chains across the 666 repertoires, and about 12 million of those chains were shared by two or more donors. A nearest-neighbor algorithm error-corrected the raw reads and collapsed the reads into unique sequences, merging closely related sequences to remove PCR and sequencing errors. To assign V, D and J gene segments, CDR3 sequences were aligned to IMGT reference sequences. Each retained sequence needed at least a six-nucleotide match to both a V gene segment and a J gene segment. Rearrangements were classified as productive when the CDR3 lacked stop codons and remained in frame with V and J, and all other rearrangements were classified as non-productive. CDR3 was defined according to IMGT convention as the region running from the second conserved V-encoded cysteine to the conserved J-encoded phenylalanine. In an earlier analysis of more than 550 of the donors, sequences lacking an unambiguous match to a single V gene segment were excluded. In an earlier analysis of 587 of the donors, V segments were called functional above 56.7% productive rearrangements and were called segregating when the between-donor standard deviation exceeded 5%. A statistical classification framework was developed to diagnose cytomegalovirus status using the catalog of TCR beta chain sequences. In a later analysis, TCR nucleotide sequences were compared against IMGT/GENE-DB human TR gene sequences so that V and J genes could be assigned. Using the TCRdist pipeline, a later analysis assigned CDR3 sequences along with most-parsimonious VDJ recombination scenarios. In a later analysis, each TCR beta chain was defined by its CDR3 amino acid sequence together with its V-gene family, and reads lacking a unique V-gene family were excluded. A later analysis removed 592 highly shared, low-generation-probability nucleotide sequences to deal with suspected cross-contamination and a sequencing artifact. A later analysis calculated a clonal expansion index for each public chain from normalized within-repertoire ranks of inferred template counts. Generation probabilities in a later analysis came from a VDJ recombination model fitted to out-of-frame rearrangements, and those results were checked against IGoR. A later analysis scored TCR-TCR, TCR-HLA and TCR-CMV co-occurrence with hypergeometric tests, applying a repertoire-size bias correction to TCR pairs. A later analysis estimated false discovery rates by permuting HLA or CMV assignments 20 times. In a later analysis, co-occurring TCRs were grouped using DBSCAN, and TCRdist sequence similarity was added for clustering within HLA-allele-positive subsets. Repertoires with fewer than 30,000 or more than 120,000 public chains were left out of co-occurrence clustering, as were several repertoires with anomalous nucleotide sharing. The immuneACCESS repertoire file appears here via TCRdb, limited to in-frame rearrangements. These files lack a portion of the clones; in checked studies, under half of the deficit traces to unresolved V genes, and the cause of the others is not known. The V and J calls and clone size were taken over from that table, and D and trimming were inferred from the DNA. The sample table shows under 200,000 clones, and about 79% are seen once. The leading ten clones occupy less than 2.5% of the sample.

Recombination linked TRBV2 to TRBJ2-7, and the D gene may be TRBD2, 7 bases matching. The sequenced sample consisted of PBMCs. This TCR derives from a woman aged 50 to 65 in good health and CMV-seronegative. The DNA sequence reads TGTGCCAGCCGGGGGGCTTACGAGCAGTACTTC. Its translation reads: CASRGAYEQYF.